The 12 T cell receptor beta chains below all came from one sample that was sequenced in a study of cytomegalovirus exposure and HLA in healthy donors. The PCR made use of 60 Vbeta and 13 Jbeta primers. Assay: immunoSEQ multiplex PCR; the TCRdb copy retains only in-frame clones and omits some. The repertoire table contains under 120,000 clones. The sequenced material came from PBMCs. These receptors were collected from a man over 45 in good health and CMV-seronegative.

This rearrangement joins TRBV28 to TRBJ2-7; 7 nucleotides match TRBD1. The CDR3 runs 14 residues. CDR1 is MDHEN, CDR2 SYDVKM, per germline. V dropped 7 bases and J dropped 2; count of bases not matched to a gene: 8. The CDR3 sequence: CASIGDRATYEQYF. In DNA form, the CDR3 reads TGTGCCAGCATCGGGGACAGAGCAACCTACGAGCAGTACTTC. The variable domain in full, with the rest retrieved from reference TRBV28 and TRBJ2-7, is DVKVTQSSRYLVKRTGEKVFLECVQDMDHENMFWYRQDPGLGLRLIYFSYDVKMKEKGDIPEGYSVSREKKERFSLILESASTNQTSMYLCASIGDRATYEQYFGPGTRLTVT.

The chain has TRBV18 and TRBJ1-6, with unresolved D. The V gene's germline CDR1 is KGHSH and CDR2 LQKENI. There are 15 residues in the CDR3. Trimming removed 2 bases at V and 6 bases at J, with 11 bases between. CDR3 residues: CASSPGRDLNSPLHF. Here the CDR3 DNA reads TGTGCCAGCTCACCAGGGAGAGACCTTAATTCACCCCTCCACTTT. Complete variable domain (other parts from reference TRBV18 and TRBJ1-6): NAGVMQNPRHLVRRRGQEARLRCSPMKGHSHVYWYRQLPEEGLKFMVYLQKENIIDESGMPKERFSAEFPKEGPSILRIQQVVRGDSAAYFCASSPGRDLNSPLHFGNGTRLTVT.

The J gene is TRBJ1-3, the V gene TRBV28; D unclear. Trimming took 6 bases from V and 5 from J, leaving 8 bases between them. Germline CDR1 is MDHEN and CDR2 is SYDVKM. The CDR3 sequence is 12 residues long. The CDR3 bases are TGTGCCAGCAGCCCCCCCAGAAACACCATATATTTT. The encoded protein is CASSPPRNTIYF.

The rearrangement joins TRBV9 to TRBJ2-5, with TRBD2 matching over 11 bases. V shed 2 bases and J 9 bases; nucleotides not matched to a gene: 21. The V gene's germline CDR1 is SGDLS and CDR2 YYNGEE. This CDR3 spans 19 amino acids. The CDR3 sequence is CASSVGETSGDLFGVAQYF. The CDR3, as DNA: TGTGCCAGCAGCGTTGGGGAGACTAGCGGGGACCTCTTTGGTGTGGCCCAGTACTTC.

CDR3 nucleotides: TGTGCCAGCAGTCCCTACCCGAGAGGACTAATAAGCTCTGGGGCCAACGTCCTGACTTTC. This encodes CASSPYPRGLISSGANVLTF. This chain uses TRBV27 with TRBJ2-6; the D gene is possibly TRBD2 (6 bases). Germline V gives CDR1 MNHEY, CDR2 SMNVEV (reference sequence). This CDR3 has 20 amino acids. Trimming took off 5 bases at V and 0 bases at J, with 23 bases between the two ends.

The genes are TRBV6-5 and TRBJ1-1; D gene ambiguous. The V end was cut by 5 bases, the J end by 0 bases, with 13 bases between. The CDR3 has 15 amino acids. The germline gives CDR1 MNHEY, CDR2 SVGAGI. CDR3 in amino acids: CASSRAGLMNTEAFF. The CDR3 DNA is TGTGCCAGCAGTCGAGCGGGCTTGATGAACACTGAAGCTTTCTTT.

The genes are TRBV7-9 and TRBJ1-2, with D perhaps matching TRBD1 (5 bases). Germline V lookup: CDR1 SEHNR, CDR2 FQNEAQ (reference sequence). The CDR3 contains 14 residues. Trimming cost V 4 bases and J 3 bases, with 12 bases left between them. The CDR3, as DNA: TGTGCCAGCAGCTCGACGGACACTTACTATGGCTACACCTTC. Amino acids: CASSSTDTYYGYTF.

This chain joins TRBV19 and TRBJ2-5; 8 bases match TRBD2. In germline, CDR1 is LNHDA, CDR2 SQIVND (reference sequence). V was pared by 4 bases and J by 1 base, with 2 bases of the junction left unmatched. The CDR3 has 14 amino acids. Written as DNA, the CDR3 is TGTGCCAGTAGTAACGGGGGGGCCCAAGAGACCCAGTACTTC. This encodes CASSNGGAQETQYF.

The chain carries TRBV6-5 and TRBJ1-5, with a tentative D call TRBD1 (6 bases). Germline CDR1 and CDR2: MNHEY and SVGAGI. CDR3 length equals 15 residues. V was shortened by 0 bases and J by 3 bases, with 9 bases between the two germline ends. The DNA for the CDR3 is TGTGCCAGCAGTTACTCAGGGGGTGCCAATCAGCCCCAGCATTTT. This sequence encodes CASSYSGGANQPQHF.

V gene TRBV12-5 combines with J gene TRBJ2-2; D is perhaps TRBD2 (5 bases). The CDR3 spans 14 residues. Trimming shortened V by 0 bases and J by 6 bases, and 8 bases separated the two germline ends. Germline V gene lookup returns CDR1 LGHNT and CDR2 FRNRAP. CDR3 coding DNA: TGTGCTAGTGGTTTGGTCGTGGGAGCCGGGGAGCTGTTTTTT. This codes for CASGLVVGAGELFF. Supplemented by reference TRBV12-5 and TRBJ2-2, the full variable domain reads DARVTQTPRHKVTEMGQEVTMRCQPILGHNTVFWYRQTMMQGLELLAYFRNRAPLDDSGMPKDRFSAEMPDATLATLKIQPSEPRDSAVYFCASGLVVGAGELFFGEGSRLTVL.

The rearrangement joins TRBV5-4 to TRBJ1-1; D uncertain. Germline assignment: CDR1 SGHNT and CDR2 YYREEE (reference sequence). V dropped 3 bases and J dropped 7 bases, with 7 bases sitting between them. This CDR3 has 11 residues. For the CDR3, the DNA is TGTGCCAGCAGCTCTAAAATTGAAGCTTTCTTT. It is translated as CASSSKIEAFF. Filled out from reference TRBV5-4 and TRBJ1-1, the complete variable domain reads ETGVTQSPTHLIKTRGQQVTLRCSSQSGHNTVSWYQQALGQGPQFIFQYYREEENGRGNFPPRFSGLQFPNYSSELNVNALELDDSALYLCASSSKIEAFFGQGTRLTVV.

Notes on this clone: Compared with germline, one end of the junction differs, possibly owing to a read error. The rearrangement uses TRBV7-7 and TRBJ2-1; 8 bases fit TRBD2. This CDR3 contains 14 residues. Germline V gene data show CDR1 as SSHAT and CDR2 as FNYEAQ (reference sequence). For the CDR3, the DNA is TGTGCTAGCAGCCCAAGCGGGAGACTTGGTGAGCAGTTCTTC. Encoded protein: CASSPSGRLGEQFF.